This TCR beta chain came from a study of vaccination and CD4 T cells after COVID-19. Overall study context: Convalescent patients gave post-COVID blood a median approximately 100 days post-diagnosis, range 35 to 161. Each control culture was treated with a CEFX pool, an HIV-1 Nef pool, or no peptide. A median of roughly 72 days (range 14 to 241) separated dose two from the taking of post-vaccine samples.

CDR3 length equals 12 residues. V gave up 6 bases and J gave up 8 bases, with 13 bases separating them. From germline, CDR1 is ENHRY and CDR2 SYGVKD. The Oncomine TCR Beta short-read assay was applied to DNA of cultured CD4+ T cells. Scientists extracted genomic DNA from CD4+ T cells grown in culture. TCRdb re-derived calls from the PCR reads in MiXCR, one entry per CDR3 protein. This table has roughly 9,300 distinct CDR3 sequences, around 35% appearing once. This clonotype has only a few counts. Its antigen is not known. Stated treatment: roughly 10-day PBMC culture with coronavirus spike peptide pools or control peptides (ViraFEST assay). Samples of CD4+ T cells were obtained from the unexposed donor before the COVID-19 pandemic (2011-2018). It was with 10 IU/ml IL-2 and around 9.3 ug/ml peptide pools that two million PBMCs per well were cultured.

The receptor's source is a human donor in good health. The gene calls are TRBV10-3 and TRBJ1-2; D is possibly TRBD1 (6 bases). Sequencing was carried out using CD4+ T cells from blood, cultured in vitro. CDR3 region: CAISRDTAGYTF. CDR3 coding DNA: TGTGCCATCAGCCGGGACACGGCAGGCTACACCTTC.